This TCR beta chain was captured by sequencing in a study of cytomegalovirus exposure and HLA in healthy donors. Study in general: A subsequent analysis reported that the roughly 120 validation repertoires were produced on the same platform that had also been used for the roughly 700 first-cohort repertoires.

Study results and caveats: That first-cohort TCR clusters tended to co-occur in the 120 or so validation repertoires was found in a later analysis.

Measured with immunoSEQ multiplex PCR; TCRdb has only the in-frame clones, and not every one. The sample lists some 250,000 clones, 86% occurring once. The CDR3 is 14 amino acids. The germline V and J ends were trimmed by 3 bases and 8 bases, with 14 bases remaining between them. CDR1 is WNHNN, CDR2 SYGVQD, per germline (reference sequence). In this sample, this clone turned up once. Its specificity is unknown. The sequenced sample consisted of PBMCs. This TCR was recovered from a woman under 40 in good health and CMV-seropositive. The chain has TRBV10-1 and TRBJ1-3; unclear D gene. The chain's CDR3 is CASSDNTAADTIYF. For the CDR3, the DNA is TGCGCCAGCAGTGACAATACCGCGGCCGACACCATATATTTT.